The present TCR beta chain was sequenced within a study of blood T cell repertoires in COVID-19. Germline loops: CDR1 MNHEY, CDR2 SVGEGT. This CDR3 is built from 14 residues. V dropped 4 bases and J dropped 11 bases, with 18 bases sitting between them. Assay used: immunoSEQ multiplex PCR; TCRdb lists only in-frame clones, some missing. The table has some 77,000 clones, almost 90% seen once; the top ten hold 4.3%. The source is a woman older than 75 with active or convalescent COVID-19. J is TRBJ1-5 and V is TRBV6-2 or TRBV6-3; D is undetermined. The specimen was peripheral blood. DNA of the CDR3: TGTGCCAGCAGTTGGAAGAGAATCAGCGGGACCCAGCATTTT. Translated: CASSWKRISGTQHF.